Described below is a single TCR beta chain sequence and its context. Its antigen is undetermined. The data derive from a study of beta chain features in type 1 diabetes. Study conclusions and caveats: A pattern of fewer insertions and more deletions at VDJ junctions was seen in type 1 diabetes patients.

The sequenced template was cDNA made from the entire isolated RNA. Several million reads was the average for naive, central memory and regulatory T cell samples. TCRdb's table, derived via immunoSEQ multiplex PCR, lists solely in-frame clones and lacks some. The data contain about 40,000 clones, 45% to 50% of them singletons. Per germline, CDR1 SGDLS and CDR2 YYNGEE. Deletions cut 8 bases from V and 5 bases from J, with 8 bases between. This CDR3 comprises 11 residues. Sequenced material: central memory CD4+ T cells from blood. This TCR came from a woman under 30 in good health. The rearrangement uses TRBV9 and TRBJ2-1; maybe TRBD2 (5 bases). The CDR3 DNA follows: TGTGCCAGTGGGGAGAACAATGAGCAGTTCTTC. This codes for CASGENNEQFF.